This TCR beta chain came from a study of beta chain features in type 1 diabetes. Regarding the study as a whole: Naive, central memory and Treg TCRB repertoires seemed to resemble each other more closely in patients than they did in healthy donors. The study found moderately but significantly shorter TCRB CDR3s in all four CD4+ subsets of Type 1 diabetes patients. A pattern of fewer insertions and more deletions at VDJ junctions was seen in type 1 diabetes patients.

Each donor gave one heparinised blood draw averaging around 120 mL. Germline V gene data show CDR1 as KGHSH and CDR2 as LQKENI. This CDR3 spans 16 amino acids. V shed 2 bases and J 0 bases; nucleotides not matched to a gene: 4. As to this clone: What it binds is unknown.

Expressed TCRB transcripts were sequenced, since all the RNA that had been isolated was reverse transcribed. Clones were sequenced by immunoSEQ multiplex PCR, and TCRdb holds only the in-frame ones, with some missing. The repertoire consists of 360,000 or so clones, with about 20% occurring once and the leading ten covering 0.035% to 0.05%. The chain carries TRBV18 and TRBJ2-3; 8 positions match TRBD2. The TCR was taken from a woman in her late teens or twenties in good health. Material for sequencing was naive CD4+ T cells from blood. CDR3 in amino acids: CASSPNQRGSTDTQYF. CDR3 nucleotides: TGTGCCAGCTCACCAAACCAGCGGGGGAGCACAGATACGCAGTATTTT. Looking up the rest from reference TRBV18 and TRBJ2-3 gives the full variable domain: NAGVMQNPRHLVRRRGQEARLRCSPMKGHSHVYWYRQLPEEGLKFMVYLQKENIIDESGMPKERFSAEFPKEGPSILRIQQVVRGDSAAYFCASSPNQRGSTDTQYFGPGTRLTVL.